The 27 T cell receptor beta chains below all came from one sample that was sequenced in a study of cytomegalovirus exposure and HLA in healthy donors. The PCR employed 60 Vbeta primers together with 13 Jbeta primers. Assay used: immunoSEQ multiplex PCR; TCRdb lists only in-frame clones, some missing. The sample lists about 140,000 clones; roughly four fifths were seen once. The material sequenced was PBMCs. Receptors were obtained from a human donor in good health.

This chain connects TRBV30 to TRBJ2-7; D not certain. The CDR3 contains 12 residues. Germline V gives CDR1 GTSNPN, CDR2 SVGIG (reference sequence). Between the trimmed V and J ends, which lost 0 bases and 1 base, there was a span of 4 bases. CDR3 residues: CAWSVSSYEQYF. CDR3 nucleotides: TGTGCCTGGAGTGTGTCATCCTACGAGCAGTACTTC.

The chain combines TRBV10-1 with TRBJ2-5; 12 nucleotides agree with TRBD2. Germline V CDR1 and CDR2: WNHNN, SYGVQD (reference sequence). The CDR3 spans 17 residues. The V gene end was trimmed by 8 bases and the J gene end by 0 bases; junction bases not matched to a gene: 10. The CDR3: CASGARGTSGYQETQYF. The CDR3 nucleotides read TGCGCCAGCGGGGCAAGGGGGACTAGCGGGTACCAAGAGACCCAGTACTTC.

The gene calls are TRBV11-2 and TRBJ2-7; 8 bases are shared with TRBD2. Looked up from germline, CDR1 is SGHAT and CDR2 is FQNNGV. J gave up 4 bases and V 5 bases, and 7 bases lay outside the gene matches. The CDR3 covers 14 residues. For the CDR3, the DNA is TGTGCCAGCAGCCCTCCGGGAGGGCCTTACGAGCAGTACTTC. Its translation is CASSPPGGPYEQYF.

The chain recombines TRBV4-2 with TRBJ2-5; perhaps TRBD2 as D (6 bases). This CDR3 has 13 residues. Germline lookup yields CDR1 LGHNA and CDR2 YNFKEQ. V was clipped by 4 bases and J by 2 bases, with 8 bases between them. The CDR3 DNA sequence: TGTGCCAGCAGCCGGGACTCACAAGAGACCCAGTACTTC. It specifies CASSRDSQETQYF.

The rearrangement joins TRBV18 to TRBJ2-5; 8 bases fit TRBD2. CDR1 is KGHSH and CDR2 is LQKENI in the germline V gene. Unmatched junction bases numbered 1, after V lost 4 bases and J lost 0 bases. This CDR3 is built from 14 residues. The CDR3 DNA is TGTGCCAGCTCACAGCGGGGGTACCAAGAGACCCAGTACTTC. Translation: CASSQRGYQETQYF.

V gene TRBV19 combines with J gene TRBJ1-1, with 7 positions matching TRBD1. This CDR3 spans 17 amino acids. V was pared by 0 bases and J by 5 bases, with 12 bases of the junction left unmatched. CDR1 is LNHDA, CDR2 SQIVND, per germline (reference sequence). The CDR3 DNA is TGTGCCAGTAGTATAGAGGGAACAGGGGATTTTGGGACTGAAGCTTTCTTT. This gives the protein CASSIEGTGDFGTEAFF.

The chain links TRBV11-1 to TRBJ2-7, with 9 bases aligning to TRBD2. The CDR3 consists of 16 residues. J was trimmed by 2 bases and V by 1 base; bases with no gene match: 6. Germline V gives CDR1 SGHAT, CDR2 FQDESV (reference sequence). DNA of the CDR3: TGTGCCAGCAGCTTAGAGGCAGCGGGGGGCACCTACGAGCAGTACTTC. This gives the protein CASSLEAAGGTYEQYF.

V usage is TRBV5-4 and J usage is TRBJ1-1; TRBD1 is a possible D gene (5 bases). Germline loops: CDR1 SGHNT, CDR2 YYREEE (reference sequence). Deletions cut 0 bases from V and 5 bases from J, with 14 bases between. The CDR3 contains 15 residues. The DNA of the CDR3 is TGTGCCAGCAGCTTGGGGTGGGGTAGGGGAACTGAAGCTTTCTTT. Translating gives CASSLGWGRGTEAFF. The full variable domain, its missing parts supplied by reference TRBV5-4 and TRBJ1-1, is ETGVTQSPTHLIKTRGQQVTLRCSSQSGHNTVSWYQQALGQGPQFIFQYYREEENGRGNFPPRFSGLQFPNYSSELNVNALELDDSALYLCASSLGWGRGTEAFFGQGTRLTVV.

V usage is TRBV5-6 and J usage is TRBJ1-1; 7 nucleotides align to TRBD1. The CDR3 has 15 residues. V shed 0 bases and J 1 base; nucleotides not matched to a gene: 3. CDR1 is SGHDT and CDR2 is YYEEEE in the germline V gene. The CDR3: CASSLVDRENTEAFF. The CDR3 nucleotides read TGTGCCAGCAGCTTGGTCGACAGGGAGAACACTGAAGCTTTCTTT.

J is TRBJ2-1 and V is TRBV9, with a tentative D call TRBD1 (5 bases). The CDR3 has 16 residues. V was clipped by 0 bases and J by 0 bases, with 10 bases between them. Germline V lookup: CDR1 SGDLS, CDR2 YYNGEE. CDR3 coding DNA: TGTGCCAGCAGCGTAGAGGGGCGGAGCTCCTACAATGAGCAGTTCTTC. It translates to CASSVEGRSSYNEQFF.

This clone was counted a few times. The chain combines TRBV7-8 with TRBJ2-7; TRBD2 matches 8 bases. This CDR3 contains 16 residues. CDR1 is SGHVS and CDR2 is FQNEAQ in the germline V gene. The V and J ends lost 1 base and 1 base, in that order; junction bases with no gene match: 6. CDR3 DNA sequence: TGTGCCAGCAGCTTAGTGGGGGGACTAGGATCCTACGAGCAGTACTTC. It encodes CASSLVGGLGSYEQYF.

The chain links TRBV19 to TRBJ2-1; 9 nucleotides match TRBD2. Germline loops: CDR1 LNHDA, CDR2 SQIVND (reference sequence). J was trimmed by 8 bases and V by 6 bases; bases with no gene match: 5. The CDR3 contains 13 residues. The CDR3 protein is CASSRTSEDEQFF. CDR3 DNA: TGTGCCAGTAGCCGGACTAGCGAGGATGAGCAGTTCTTC.

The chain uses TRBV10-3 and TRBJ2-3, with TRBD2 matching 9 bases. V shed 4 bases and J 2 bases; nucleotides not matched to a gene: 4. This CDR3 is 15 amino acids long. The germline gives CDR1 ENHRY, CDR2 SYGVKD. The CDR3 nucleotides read TGTGCCATCAGTGTGACTAGCGGTAACACAGATACGCAGTATTTT. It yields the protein CAISVTSGNTDTQYF.

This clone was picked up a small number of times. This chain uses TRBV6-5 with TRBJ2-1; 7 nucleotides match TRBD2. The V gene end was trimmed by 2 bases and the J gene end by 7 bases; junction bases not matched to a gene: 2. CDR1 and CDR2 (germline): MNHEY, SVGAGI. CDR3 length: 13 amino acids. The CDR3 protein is CASSYLRGNEQFF. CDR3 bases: TGTGCCAGCAGTTACCTGCGGGGGAATGAGCAGTTCTTC.

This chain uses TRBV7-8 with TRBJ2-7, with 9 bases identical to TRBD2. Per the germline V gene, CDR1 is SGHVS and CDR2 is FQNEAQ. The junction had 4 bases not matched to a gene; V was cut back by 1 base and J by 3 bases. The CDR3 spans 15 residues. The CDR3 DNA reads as TGTGCCAGCAGCTTAGTAGCGGGAGCGATCTACGAGCAGTACTTC. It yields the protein CASSLVAGAIYEQYF.

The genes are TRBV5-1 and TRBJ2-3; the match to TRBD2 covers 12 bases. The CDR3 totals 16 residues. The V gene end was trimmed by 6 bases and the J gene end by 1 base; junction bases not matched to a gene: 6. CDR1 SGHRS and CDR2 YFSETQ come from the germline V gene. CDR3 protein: CASTPRTSGGTDTQYF. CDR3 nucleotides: TGCGCCAGCACCCCCCGGACTAGCGGGGGCACAGATACGCAGTATTTT. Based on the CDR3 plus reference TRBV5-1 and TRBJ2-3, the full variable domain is KAGVTQTPRYLIKTRGQQVTLSCSPISGHRSVSWYQQTPGQGLQFLFEYFSETQRNKGNFPGRFSGRQFSNSRSEMNVSTLELGDSALYLCASTPRTSGGTDTQYFGPGTRLTVL.

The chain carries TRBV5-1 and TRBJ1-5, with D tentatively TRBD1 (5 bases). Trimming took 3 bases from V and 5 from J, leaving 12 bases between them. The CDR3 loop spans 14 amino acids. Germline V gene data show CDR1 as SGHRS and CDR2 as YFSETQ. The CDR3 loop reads CASSWTGGDQPQHF. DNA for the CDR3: TGCGCCAGCAGCTGGACTGGGGGGGATCAGCCCCAGCATTTT.

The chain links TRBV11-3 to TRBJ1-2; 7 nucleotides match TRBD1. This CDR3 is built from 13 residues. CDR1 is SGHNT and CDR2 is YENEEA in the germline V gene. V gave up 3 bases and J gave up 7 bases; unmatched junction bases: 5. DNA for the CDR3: TGTGCCAGCAGCTTCCAGGGGGTTGGTGGCTACACCTTC. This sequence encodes CASSFQGVGGYTF. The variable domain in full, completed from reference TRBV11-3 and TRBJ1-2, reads EAGVVQSPRYKIIEKKQPVAFWCNPISGHNTLYWYLQNLGQGPELLIRYENEEAVDDSQLPKDRFSAERLKGVDSTLKIQPAELGDSAVYLCASSFQGVGGYTFGSGTRLTVV.

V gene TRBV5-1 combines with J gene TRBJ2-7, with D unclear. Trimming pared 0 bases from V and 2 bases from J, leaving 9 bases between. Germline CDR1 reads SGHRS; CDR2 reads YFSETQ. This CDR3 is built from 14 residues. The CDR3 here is CASSLAGDTYEQYF. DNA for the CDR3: TGCGCCAGCAGCTTGGCAGGCGATACCTACGAGCAGTACTTC.

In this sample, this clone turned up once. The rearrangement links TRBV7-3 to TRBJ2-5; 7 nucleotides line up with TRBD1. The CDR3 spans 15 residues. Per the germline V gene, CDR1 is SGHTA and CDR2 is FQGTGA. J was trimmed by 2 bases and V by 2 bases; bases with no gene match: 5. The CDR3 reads CASSLSGQKQETQYF. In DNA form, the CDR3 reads TGTGCCAGCAGCTTATCGGGACAGAAACAAGAGACCCAGTACTTC.

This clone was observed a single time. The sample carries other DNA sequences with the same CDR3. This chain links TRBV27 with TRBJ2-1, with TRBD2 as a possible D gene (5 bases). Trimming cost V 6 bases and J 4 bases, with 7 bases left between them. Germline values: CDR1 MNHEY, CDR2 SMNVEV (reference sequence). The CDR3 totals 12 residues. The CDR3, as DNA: TGTGCCAGCAGAACGGGGTACAATGAGCAGTTCTTC. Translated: CASRTGYNEQFF.

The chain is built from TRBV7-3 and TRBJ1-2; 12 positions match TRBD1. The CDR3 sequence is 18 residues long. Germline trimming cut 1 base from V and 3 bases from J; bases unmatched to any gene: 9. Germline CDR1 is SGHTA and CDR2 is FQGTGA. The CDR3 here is CASSLNGDRGLGDYGYTF. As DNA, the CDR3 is TGTGCCAGCAGCTTAAACGGGGACAGGGGGCTCGGGGACTATGGCTACACCTTC.

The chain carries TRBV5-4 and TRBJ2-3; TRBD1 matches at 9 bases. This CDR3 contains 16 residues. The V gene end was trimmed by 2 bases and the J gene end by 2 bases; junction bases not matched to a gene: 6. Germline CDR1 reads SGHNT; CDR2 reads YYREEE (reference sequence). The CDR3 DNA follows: TGTGCCAGCAGCTTTGACAGGGGGTACAACACAGATACGCAGTATTTT. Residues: CASSFDRGYNTDTQYF. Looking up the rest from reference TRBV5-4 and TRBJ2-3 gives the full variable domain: ETGVTQSPTHLIKTRGQQVTLRCSSQSGHNTVSWYQQALGQGPQFIFQYYREEENGRGNFPPRFSGLQFPNYSSELNVNALELDDSALYLCASSFDRGYNTDTQYFGPGTRLTVL.

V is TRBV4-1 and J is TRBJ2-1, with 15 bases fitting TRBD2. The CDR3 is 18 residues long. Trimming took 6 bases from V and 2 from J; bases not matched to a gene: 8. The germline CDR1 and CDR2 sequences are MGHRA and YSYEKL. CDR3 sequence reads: CASRAGTSGGSPYNEQFF. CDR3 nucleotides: TGCGCCAGCAGGGCCGGGACTAGCGGGGGGTCACCCTACAATGAGCAGTTCTTC.

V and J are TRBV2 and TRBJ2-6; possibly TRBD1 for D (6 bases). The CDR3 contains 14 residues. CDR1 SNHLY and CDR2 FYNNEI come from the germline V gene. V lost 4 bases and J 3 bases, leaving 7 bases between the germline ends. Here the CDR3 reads CASSGGLGANVLTF. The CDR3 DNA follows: TGTGCCAGCAGTGGGGGGCTTGGGGCCAACGTCCTGACTTTC. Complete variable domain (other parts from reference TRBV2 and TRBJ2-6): EPEVTQTPSHQVTQMGQEVILRCVPISNHLYFYWYRQILGQKVEFLVSFYNNEISEKSEIFDDQFSVERPDGSNFTLKIRSTKLEDSAMYFCASSGGLGANVLTFGAGSRLTVL.

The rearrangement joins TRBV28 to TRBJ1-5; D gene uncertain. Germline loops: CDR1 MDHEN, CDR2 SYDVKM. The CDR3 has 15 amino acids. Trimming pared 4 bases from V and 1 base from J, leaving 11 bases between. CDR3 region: CASSSPLRSNQPQHF. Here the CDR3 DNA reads TGTGCCAGCAGTTCCCCCCTGAGGAGCAATCAGCCCCAGCATTTT. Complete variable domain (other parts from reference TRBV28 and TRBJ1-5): DVKVTQSSRYLVKRTGEKVFLECVQDMDHENMFWYRQDPGLGLRLIYFSYDVKMKEKGDIPEGYSVSREKKERFSLILESASTNQTSMYLCASSSPLRSNQPQHFGDGTRLSIL.

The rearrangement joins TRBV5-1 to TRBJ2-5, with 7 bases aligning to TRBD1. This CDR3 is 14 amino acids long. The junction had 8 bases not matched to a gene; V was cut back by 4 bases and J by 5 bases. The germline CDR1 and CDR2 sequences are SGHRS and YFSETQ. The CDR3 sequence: CASSLRQGAETQYF. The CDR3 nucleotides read TGCGCCAGCAGCCTCAGACAGGGCGCGGAGACCCAGTACTTC.